These 27 T cell receptor beta chains came from one sample sequenced in a study of cytomegalovirus exposure and HLA in healthy donors (dated by TCRdb to the late 2010s). The library relied on the immunoSEQ multiplex PCR assay. A mixture of 60 forward primers for TCR Vbeta segments and 13 reverse primers for TCR Jbeta segments was used in the multiplex PCR. TCRdb carries this immuneACCESS record with in-frame sequences only. Its versions omit some clonotypes, under half of them owing to an unresolved V gene in the studies checked, with the rest unexplained. This sample comprises about 140,000 clones, 80% of them detected only once. The top ten clones comprise 5% to 5.5% of the sample. The sequenced sample consisted of PBMCs. The receptors here all came from a male donor in good health and CMV-seronegative.

The genes are TRBV6-6 and TRBJ1-2; D is ambiguous. The ends were cut back, 5 bases at V and 5 bases at J, with 6 bases in the middle. The CDR3 runs to 11 residues. Germline-derived CDR1 and CDR2 are MNHNY and SVGAGI (reference sequence). The CDR3 region has the DNA TGTGCCAGCAGTCTACAGTATGGCTACACCTTC. Amino acid sequence: CASSLQYGYTF.

The chain employs TRBV7-8 and TRBJ2-1, with D maybe TRBD2 (7 bases). CDR3 length: 14 residues. Germline loops: CDR1 SGHVS, CDR2 FQNEAQ. V lost 5 bases to trimming and J lost 2 bases, with 10 bases between them. This CDR3 reads CASSTGTTYNEQFF. CDR3 sequence (DNA): TGTGCCAGCAGCACAGGGACTACCTACAATGAGCAGTTCTTC.

The chain uses TRBV6-1 and TRBJ1-1; D is unclear. CDR3 length: 14 amino acids. V lost 2 bases to trimming and J lost 0 bases, with 7 bases between them. The germline CDR1 and CDR2 sequences are MNHNS and SASEGT. CDR3 bases: TGTGCCAGCAGTGAAAGAAGCATGAACACTGAAGCTTTCTTT. This sequence encodes CASSERSMNTEAFF.

The rearrangement joins TRBV4-1 to TRBJ1-2; possibly TRBD1 for D (6 bases). The V and J ends lost 0 bases and 8 bases respectively, with 16 bases between them. Germline lookup yields CDR1 MGHRA and CDR2 YSYEKL. The CDR3 is made up of 15 amino acids. The CDR3 sequence: CASSQERTGIGGYTF. CDR3 DNA sequence: TGCGCCAGCAGCCAAGAGCGAACAGGGATCGGCGGCTACACCTTC.

The rearrangement joins TRBV18 to TRBJ1-2, with TRBD1 matching 10 bases. The CDR3 is made up of 15 amino acids. With V trimmed by 4 bases and J by 3 bases, 5 bases remained unmatched. CDR1 KGHSH and CDR2 LQKENI come from the germline V gene. CDR3 in amino acids: CASSQGQGGDYGYTF. The CDR3 DNA reads TGTGCCAGCTCACAAGGACAGGGGGGAGACTATGGCTACACCTTC. Full variable domain (outside the CDR3, taken from reference TRBV18 and TRBJ1-2): NAGVMQNPRHLVRRRGQEARLRCSPMKGHSHVYWYRQLPEEGLKFMVYLQKENIIDESGMPKERFSAEFPKEGPSILRIQQVVRGDSAAYFCASSQGQGGDYGYTFGSGTRLTVV.

This rearrangement joins TRBV7-9 to TRBJ2-3, with TRBD2 identical over 8 bases. This CDR3 comprises 15 residues. From germline, CDR1 is SEHNR and CDR2 FQNEAQ (reference sequence). J gave up 2 bases and V 6 bases, and 7 bases lay outside the gene matches. CDR3 nucleotide sequence: TGTGCCAGCAGGATATCTAGCGGGTCCACAGATACGCAGTATTTT. Translated, it gives CASRISSGSTDTQYF.

V and J are TRBV28 and TRBJ1-1, with D uncertain. The CDR3 loop spans 14 amino acids. Per germline, CDR1 MDHEN and CDR2 SYDVKM. Trimming took off 4 bases at V and 5 bases at J, with 14 bases between the two ends. CDR3 coding DNA: TGTGCCAGCAGTTCCCCGAGCCCGGGGACTGAAGCTTTCTTT. Translated: CASSSPSPGTEAFF. Full variable domain (remainder filled in from reference TRBV28 and TRBJ1-1): DVKVTQSSRYLVKRTGEKVFLECVQDMDHENMFWYRQDPGLGLRLIYFSYDVKMKEKGDIPEGYSVSREKKERFSLILESASTNQTSMYLCASSSPSPGTEAFFGQGTRLTVV.

V is TRBV5-8 and J is TRBJ1-2, with 7 positions matching TRBD1. The CDR3 is 15 amino acids. Germline CDR1 reads SGHTS; CDR2 reads YDEGEE. With V trimmed by 3 bases and J by 4 bases, 9 bases remained unmatched. The CDR3 coding sequence is TGTGCCAGCAGCTCGGCCTACAGGGGAATCTATGGCTACACCTTC. Protein product: CASSSAYRGIYGYTF.

The V and J genes are TRBV7-3 and TRBJ2-1; 12 bases are shared with TRBD2. Germline V gene lookup returns CDR1 SGHTA and CDR2 FQGTGA. The CDR3 spans 14 residues. V lost 5 bases to trimming and J lost 9 bases; unmatched junction nucleotides: 5. Here the CDR3 DNA reads TGTGCCAGCAGCCTAGCGGGGGGGCCCAGTGAGCAGTTCTTC. Its protein product is CASSLAGGPSEQFF.

The chain carries TRBV5-1 and TRBJ2-1; 10 nucleotides line up with TRBD2. With V trimmed by 0 bases and J by 0 bases, 12 bases remained unmatched. From germline, CDR1 is SGHRS and CDR2 YFSETQ. CDR3 length: 20 residues. This chain's CDR3 is CASSLAGGLASLSSYNEQFF. The CDR3 DNA follows: TGCGCCAGCAGCTTGGCCGGGGGACTAGCGTCTCTTAGCTCCTACAATGAGCAGTTCTTC.

This clone appeared a few times. V usage is TRBV30 and J usage is TRBJ1-3; 9 nucleotides align to TRBD1. Germline V gene sequence: CDR1 GTSNPN, CDR2 SVGIG (reference sequence). The CDR3 contains 19 residues. V lost 5 bases, J lost 0 bases, and 17 bases stayed unmatched. The CDR3 protein is CAWESGTGNFYGSGNTIYF. In nucleotides, the CDR3 is TGTGCCTGGGAATCTGGGACAGGGAACTTTTACGGCTCTGGAAACACCATATATTTT.

The chain combines TRBV4-3 with TRBJ1-2; no definite D call. The CDR3 is 14 amino acids. Germline assignment: CDR1 LGHNA and CDR2 YSLEER. V was trimmed by 0 bases and J by 4 bases, leaving 9 bases between them. The DNA for the CDR3 is TGCGCCAGCAGCCAAGAGCGGGATGGCTATGGCTACACCTTC. This encodes CASSQERDGYGYTF.

In its sample, this clone was seen once. The chain has TRBV7-2 and TRBJ2-7; 8 positions match TRBD1. This CDR3 contains 12 residues. Per the germline V gene, CDR1 is SGHTA and CDR2 is FQGNSA. J lost 6 bases, V lost 5 bases, and 3 bases had no gene match. Written as DNA, the CDR3 is TGTGCCAGCAGCCGGGACAGGTCCGAGCAGTACTTC. This encodes CASSRDRSEQYF.

This sequence joins TRBV28 and TRBJ1-2, with a tentative D call TRBD1 (5 bases). Germline V gene data show CDR1 as MDHEN and CDR2 as SYDVKM. This CDR3 is 15 amino acids long. The V end lost 7 bases, the J end lost 4 bases, and 19 bases lay between the germline ends. DNA of the CDR3: TGTGCCAGCACCCCAACGAGTGGGAGGGGCTATGGCTACACCTTC. Protein sequence: CASTPTSGRGYGYTF.

The rearrangement joins TRBV7-9 to TRBJ2-7; the match to TRBD1 covers 7 bases. Germline CDR1 SEHNR, CDR2 FQNEAQ (reference sequence). J lost 2 bases, V lost 1 base, and 5 bases had no gene match. The CDR3 spans 15 residues. CDR3 protein: CASSLGGTETYEQYF. DNA for the CDR3: TGTGCCAGCAGCTTAGGAGGGACAGAGACCTACGAGCAGTACTTC.

The CDR3 coding sequence is TGTGCCAGCACCCTCAGCGGGGGGAGAAACCTGGGCAATGAGCAGTTCTTC. It translates to CASTLSGGRNLGNEQFF. The chain employs TRBV2 and TRBJ2-1, with TRBD2 matching over 9 bases. Germline loops: CDR1 SNHLY, CDR2 FYNNEI. The CDR3 extends over 17 amino acids. With 7 bases clipped from V and 6 bases from J, the junction kept 16 bases outside the gene matches.

This clone showed up just a few times. V gene TRBV5-8 combines with J gene TRBJ2-5; TRBD1 aligns across 9 bases. The CDR3 extends over 13 amino acids. Germline CDR1 is SGHTS and CDR2 is YDEGEE. Trimming cost V 3 bases and J 5 bases; bases outside gene matches: 2. In DNA form, the CDR3 reads TGTGCCAGCAGCTCCGGGACAGGGGAGACCCAGTACTTC. This sequence encodes CASSSGTGETQYF.

Here the CDR3 DNA reads TGTGCCAGCTCCCAACAGGCCGGGGAGCTGTTTTTT. It yields the protein CASSQQAGELFF. The V and J genes are TRBV6-5 and TRBJ2-2; tentative D call: TRBD1 (5 bases). The V gene's germline CDR1 is MNHEY and CDR2 SVGAGI. CDR3 length: 12 amino acids. Trimming removed 8 bases at V and 6 bases at J, with 10 bases between.

The chain has TRBV4-3 and TRBJ1-4; TRBD1 matches 8 bases. The germline gives CDR1 LGHNA, CDR2 YSLEER. V shed 0 bases and J 8 bases; nucleotides not matched to a gene: 8. CDR3 length: 16 residues. Written as DNA, the CDR3 is TGCGCCAGCAGCCAAGATTCGACAGGGGCGGAGGAAAAACTGTTTTTT. It translates to CASSQDSTGAEEKLFF.

The chain carries TRBV30 and TRBJ1-6; weak D call: TRBD1 (5 bases). Germline V gives CDR1 GTSNPN, CDR2 SVGIG (reference sequence). The CDR3 has 15 amino acids. Trimming removed 4 bases at V and 7 bases at J, with 17 bases between. CDR3 region: CAWNNGGGLNSPLHF. The DNA of the CDR3 is TGTGCCTGGAATAACGGGGGTGGTTTAAATTCACCCCTCCACTTT.

V usage is TRBV7-8 and J usage is TRBJ2-7; possibly TRBD2 for D (5 bases). In germline, CDR1 is SGHVS, CDR2 FQNEAQ. There are 15 residues in the CDR3. Trimming pared 6 bases from V and 2 bases from J, leaving 17 bases between. This CDR3 reads CASSQTEWETYEQYF. CDR3 DNA sequence: TGTGCCAGCAGTCAAACGGAATGGGAGACCTACGAGCAGTACTTC.

This chain links TRBV28 with TRBJ2-5; D remains unclear. The CDR3 runs 14 residues. Looked up from germline, CDR1 is MDHEN and CDR2 is SYDVKM. Trimming cost V 5 bases and J 0 bases, with 10 bases left between them. The CDR3 DNA is TGTGCCAGCAGTCTACGCAACCACCAAGAGACCCAGTACTTC. Its translation: CASSLRNHQETQYF.

The rearrangement links TRBV5-1 to TRBJ2-5; TRBD1 is a possible D gene (6 bases). V was cut by 0 bases and J by 5 bases, with 14 bases left in between. The CDR3 has 15 amino acids. CDR1 is SGHRS and CDR2 is YFSETQ in the germline V gene. This CDR3 reads CASSLEKGERETQYF. CDR3 bases: TGCGCCAGCAGCTTGGAGAAGGGGGAACGGGAGACCCAGTACTTC.

The table lists this clone with a count of one. This sequence joins TRBV7-2 and TRBJ1-5; D is possibly TRBD1 (6 bases). Germline V gene lookup returns CDR1 SGHTA and CDR2 FQGNSA. This CDR3 region has 15 residues. Trimming removed 6 bases at V and 3 bases at J, with 15 bases between. This CDR3 is CASRSRTENNQPQHF. CDR3 nucleotides: TGTGCCAGCAGAAGCCGGACAGAGAACAATCAGCCCCAGCATTTT. The full variable domain, with the rest looked up from reference TRBV7-2 and TRBJ1-5, is GAGVSQSPSNKVTEKGKDVELRCDPISGHTALYWYRQSLGQGLEFLIYFQGNSAPDKSGLPSDRFSAERTGGSVSTLTIQRTQQEDSAVYLCASRSRTENNQPQHFGDGTRLSIL.

The rearrangement joins TRBV6-5 to TRBJ1-2, with D hard to call. Looked up from germline, CDR1 is MNHEY and CDR2 is SVGAGI. V shed 8 bases and J shed 8 bases, with 12 bases lying between them. The CDR3 consists of 11 residues. In DNA form, the CDR3 reads TGTGCCAGCGGCCCGAGAGGAGGCTACACCTTC. Translated, it gives CASGPRGGYTF.

CDR3 residues: CASSPFMGPNGQYF. The DNA for the CDR3 is TGTGCCAGCAGTCCCTTTATGGGGCCCAACGGGCAGTACTTC. The chain recombines TRBV28 with TRBJ2-7; tentatively, D is TRBD1 (5 bases). Germline V gene lookup returns CDR1 MDHEN and CDR2 SYDVKM. V dropped 5 bases and J dropped 9 bases, with 20 bases sitting between them. The CDR3 contains 14 residues.

The genes are TRBV19 and TRBJ2-7; D remains unclear. CDR1 is LNHDA and CDR2 is SQIVND in the germline V gene (reference sequence). Trimming removed 5 bases from V and 2 bases from J, with 10 bases in between. The CDR3 is made up of 13 amino acids. In nucleotides, the CDR3 is TGTGCCAGTAGTGCGGCCGGCCCCTACGAGCAGTACTTC. It is translated as CASSAAGPYEQYF.